This TCR beta chain was documented in a study of prognosis after radiotherapy for stage I lung cancer. Study as a whole: The study gave no patient concurrent therapy with stereotactic body radiotherapy.

The germline CDR1 and CDR2 sequences are MGHRA and YSYEKL. The CDR3 consists of 19 residues. The V end was cut by 4 bases, the J end by 2 bases, with 27 bases between. As to this clonotype: What it recognizes is unknown.

It was by two-round multiplex PCR that TCR beta CDR3 was amplified from genomic DNA. It was primers specific to each TRBV and TRBJ gene that first-round PCR used. PCR proceeded to a second round, and that round used universal primers. Using its own MiXCR run on the multiplex PCR reads, TCRdb lists one record per CDR3 protein. The sample includes over 15,000 distinct CDR3 sequences, 55% of them seen just once. Study-level findings and limits: Patients who went on to get distant metastases had lower Shannon entropy after stereotactic body radiation therapy.

The material was PBMCs, obtained before or after stereotactic body radiation therapy (not recorded which). This receptor was obtained from a donor of 50 years or more with non-small cell lung cancer. This chain joins TRBV4-1 and TRBJ2-7; possibly TRBD2 for D (6 bases). CDR3 protein: CASSPNSGGETGRPYEQYF. CDR3 in DNA: TGCGCCAGCAGCCCTAACTCCGGGGGAGAAACGGGTCGGCCCTACGAGCAGTACTTC.